This entry lists 31 T cell receptor beta chains sequenced from one sample in a study of blood T cell repertoires in COVID-19. Measured with immunoSEQ multiplex PCR; TCRdb has only the in-frame clones, and not every one. The sample yields 500,000 or so clones, about nine tenths seen once. Sequencing used PBMCs or T cells enriched from blood (not recorded which). These receptors all stem from a woman in her late teens or twenties who had recovered from COVID-19.

In this sample, this clone turned up a few times. J is TRBJ2-1 and V is TRBV7-3; D is unresolved. The V gene's germline CDR1 is SGHTA and CDR2 FQGTGA. This CDR3 contains 15 residues. V lost 5 bases to trimming and J lost 1 base, with 12 bases between them. CDR3 residues: CASSQTQTSYNEQFF. DNA of the CDR3: TGTGCCAGCAGCCAAACGCAGACATCCTACAATGAGCAGTTCTTC.

The rearrangement joins TRBV12-3 or TRBV12-4 to TRBJ1-2; a weak D match, TRBD1 (5 bases). Trimming removed 4 bases at V and 5 bases at J, with 8 bases between. CDR3 length: 12 amino acids. CDR3 in DNA: TGTGCCAGCAGTTCGACAGTTTATGGCTACACCTTC. As protein: CASSSTVYGYTF.

The genes are TRBV11-3 and TRBJ2-7; a weak D match, TRBD2 (6 bases). Germline lookup yields CDR1 SGHNT and CDR2 YENEEA. Trimming removed 0 bases from V and 6 bases from J, with 9 bases in between. The CDR3 loop spans 13 amino acids. The CDR3 region is CASSLDNGGEQYF. Written as DNA, the CDR3 is TGTGCCAGCAGCTTAGATAACGGGGGCGAGCAGTACTTC.

The V and J genes are TRBV9 and TRBJ1-3, with 12 bases aligning to TRBD1. CDR3 size: 17 residues. Germline trimming cut 4 bases from V and 0 bases from J; bases unmatched to any gene: 5. Germline V gene sequence: CDR1 SGDLS, CDR2 YYNGEE. CDR3 region: CASSFGTGGASGNTIYF. Written as DNA, the CDR3 is TGTGCCAGCAGCTTCGGGACAGGGGGCGCCTCTGGAAACACCATATATTTT. The whole variable domain, remainder taken from reference TRBV9 and TRBJ1-3, is DSGVTQTPKHLITATGQRVTLRCSPRSGDLSVYWYQQSLDQGLQFLIQYYNGEERAKGNILERFSAQQFPDLHSELNLSSLELGDSALYFCASSFGTGGASGNTIYFGEGSWLTVV.

This clone appeared a few times. The chain uses TRBV18 and TRBJ1-3; possibly TRBD1 for D (5 bases). CDR3 length: 16 residues. Germline V gene data show CDR1 as KGHSH and CDR2 as LQKENI. V lost 0 bases to trimming and J lost 0 bases, with 9 bases between them. The CDR3 DNA sequence: TGTGCCAGCTCACCACCGCAGGGACTCTCTGGAAACACCATATATTTT. Protein: CASSPPQGLSGNTIYF.

This chain joins TRBV30 and TRBJ1-1, with D maybe TRBD1 (6 bases). Per the germline V gene, CDR1 is GTSNPN and CDR2 is SVGIG (reference sequence). The germline V and J ends were trimmed by 3 bases and 1 base, with 9 bases remaining between them. The CDR3 sequence is 13 residues long. The CDR3 DNA reads as TGTGCCTGGAGGGGAGGGGGGAACACTGAAGCTTTCTTT. Its protein product is CAWRGGGNTEAFF.

The rearrangement uses TRBV3-1 (or the pseudogene TRBV3-2) and TRBJ2-5; D gene unclear. Germline lookup yields CDR1 LGHDT and CDR2 YNNKEL (reference sequence). Trimming pared 0 bases from V and 7 bases from J, leaving 12 bases between. The CDR3 extends over 14 amino acids. The CDR3 loop reads CASSQDNGPGTQYF. The DNA for the CDR3 is TGTGCCAGCAGCCAAGATAACGGTCCCGGGACCCAGTACTTC.

This chain connects TRBV6-5 to TRBJ2-1; weak D call: TRBD2 (6 bases). Germline assignment: CDR1 MNHEY and CDR2 SVGAGI. The CDR3 extends over 13 amino acids. Trimming removed 5 bases at V and 10 bases at J, with 15 bases between. CDR3 coding DNA: TGTGCCAGCAGTACGGGGGTAGGATGGGAGCAGTTCTTC. Translated: CASSTGVGWEQFF.

The chain couples TRBV7-9 to TRBJ1-3; D gene uncertain. Germline values: CDR1 SEHNR, CDR2 FQNEAQ (reference sequence). This CDR3 region has 14 residues. V was clipped by 2 bases and J by 3 bases, with 8 bases between them. As DNA, the CDR3 is TGTGCCAGCAGCTTACAGGAGGTTGGAAACACCATATATTTT. Translating it yields CASSLQEVGNTIYF.

This sequence joins TRBV9 and TRBJ2-6, with 7 nucleotides matching TRBD1. V shed 3 bases and J 0 bases; nucleotides not matched to a gene: 9. Germline lookup yields CDR1 SGDLS and CDR2 YYNGEE. The CDR3 runs to 18 residues. For the CDR3, the DNA is TGTGCCAGCAGCGCAACTACAGGGGCCAGCTCTGGGGCCAACGTCCTGACTTTC. Residues: CASSATTGASSGANVLTF. The variable domain in full, completed from reference TRBV9 and TRBJ2-6, reads DSGVTQTPKHLITATGQRVTLRCSPRSGDLSVYWYQQSLDQGLQFLIQYYNGEERAKGNILERFSAQQFPDLHSELNLSSLELGDSALYFCASSATTGASSGANVLTFGAGSRLTVL.

The chain carries TRBV3-1 (or the pseudogene TRBV3-2) and TRBJ2-5; TRBD1 matches 10 bases. V lost 4 bases and J lost 2; bases outside the gene matches: 4. This CDR3 comprises 15 residues. Germline assignment: CDR1 LGHDT and CDR2 YNNKEL (reference sequence). The CDR3 coding sequence is TGTGCCAGCAGCCTAGGGACAGGGGATCAAGAGACCCAGTACTTC. Residues: CASSLGTGDQETQYF.

The chain joins TRBV15 to TRBJ1-4; 7 nucleotides agree with TRBD1. Trimming cost V 6 bases and J 4 bases; bases outside gene matches: 5. From germline, CDR1 is LNHNV and CDR2 YYDKDF (reference sequence). The CDR3 totals 14 residues. The CDR3 DNA reads TGTGCCACCAGTGGGGACAGCGGTAATGAAAAACTGTTTTTT. It is translated as CATSGDSGNEKLFF.

V and J are TRBV12-5 and TRBJ2-1, with 9 positions matching TRBD2. The CDR3 is 17 amino acids. With 4 bases clipped from V and 4 bases from J, the junction kept 11 bases outside the gene matches. From germline, CDR1 is LGHNT and CDR2 FRNRAP. The CDR3 reads CASGSLWDLAGYNEQFF. The CDR3 DNA is TGTGCTAGTGGTTCCCTGTGGGACCTAGCGGGGTACAATGAGCAGTTCTTC.

This rearrangement joins TRBV30 to TRBJ1-6; tentative D call: TRBD1 (5 bases). V was cut by 6 bases and J by 6 bases, with 15 bases left in between. The CDR3 is made up of 14 amino acids. Germline-derived CDR1 and CDR2 are GTSNPN and SVGIG (reference sequence). The CDR3 here is CACSADNFNSPLHF. CDR3 nucleotide sequence: TGTGCCTGTTCCGCGGACAACTTTAATTCACCCCTCCACTTT.

V is TRBV5-1 and J is TRBJ1-6; D is perhaps TRBD1 (6 bases). Per the germline V gene, CDR1 is SGHRS and CDR2 is YFSETQ. The CDR3 has 13 amino acids. Trimming pared 1 base from V and 10 bases from J, leaving 9 bases between. The CDR3 is CASSLSGVSPLHF. The CDR3 nucleotides are TGCGCCAGCAGCTTGTCAGGGGTATCACCCCTCCACTTT.

The chain joins TRBV10-2 to TRBJ1-1; D ambiguous. Germline V CDR1 and CDR2: WSHSY, SAAADI. The ends were cut back, 0 bases at V and 7 bases at J, with 9 bases in the middle. The CDR3 runs 13 residues. The CDR3 loop reads CASSESVTDEAFF. The CDR3 DNA sequence: TGCGCCAGCAGTGAGTCGGTAACAGATGAAGCTTTCTTT.

A single count supports this clone. The chain links TRBV5-1 to TRBJ2-1, with D possibly TRBD1 on 5 matching bases. Trimming removed 0 bases from V and 9 bases from J, with 10 bases in between. CDR1 SGHRS and CDR2 YFSETQ come from the germline V gene. The CDR3 loop spans 13 amino acids. CDR3 sequence: CASSLETEREQFF. The CDR3 region has the DNA TGCGCCAGCAGCTTGGAGACAGAACGTGAGCAGTTCTTC.

About this clone: Other DNA sequences of this sample code for an identical CDR3. The genes are TRBV29-1 and TRBJ1-1; D is unresolved. The V and J ends lost 4 bases and 0 bases respectively, with 9 bases between them. This CDR3 region has 13 residues. In germline, CDR1 is SQVTM, CDR2 ANQGSEA. The CDR3, as DNA: TGCAGCGTTGCGCGGGTTATGAACACTGAAGCTTTCTTT. This gives the protein CSVARVMNTEAFF.

CDR3 sequence (DNA): TGCGCCAGCAGCCTCTTCCCTTCGAGCACAGATACGCAGTATTTT. Encoded protein: CASSLFPSSTDTQYF. The rearrangement links TRBV4-1 to TRBJ2-3; D is ambiguous. The CDR3 extends over 15 amino acids. V was cut by 4 bases and J by 0 bases, with 11 bases left in between. Looked up from germline, CDR1 is MGHRA and CDR2 is YSYEKL.

The chain recombines TRBV2 with TRBJ1-2; D gene uncertain. CDR1 is SNHLY and CDR2 is FYNNEI in the germline V gene. The CDR3 extends over 15 amino acids. V lost 6 bases to trimming and J lost 0 bases, with 14 bases between them. CDR3 bases: TGTGCCAGCAGCCCTTTCTCATCAGCTAACTATGGCTACACCTTC. Amino acid sequence: CASSPFSSANYGYTF.

A word on this clone: Mismatch with germline at one junction end may stem from a read error. The chain uses TRBV7-7 and TRBJ2-1; 8 nucleotides agree with TRBD1. The CDR3 is 16 amino acids. Germline V lookup: CDR1 SSHAT, CDR2 FNYEAQ (reference sequence). CDR3 residues: CASSPEGDRSYNEQFF. The CDR3 DNA reads TGTGCTAGCAGCCCAGAAGGGGACAGGAGTTACAATGAGCAGTTCTTC. Drawing the rest from reference TRBV7-7 and TRBJ2-1, the complete variable domain is GAGVSQSPRYKVTKRGQDVTLRCDPISSHATLYWYQQALGQGPEFLTYFNYEAQPDKSGLPSDRFSAERPEGSISTLTIQRTEQRDSAMYRCASSPEGDRSYNEQFFGPGTRLTVL.

The chain has TRBV28 and TRBJ1-5, with D possibly matching TRBD1 (6 bases). Trimming left V 5 bases short and J 6 bases short, with 23 bases between. The CDR3 runs 17 residues. Looked up from germline, CDR1 is MDHEN and CDR2 is SYDVKM. CDR3 sequence: CASSISNGRGRGQPQHF. CDR3 in DNA: TGTGCCAGCAGTATTTCGAATGGCAGGGGACGGGGTCAGCCCCAGCATTTT.

V is TRBV12-3 or TRBV12-4 and J is TRBJ1-6; D not resolved. This CDR3 region has 13 residues. V dropped 3 bases and J dropped 8 bases, with 8 bases sitting between them. CDR3 nucleotides: TGTGCCAGCAGTTTGGTTGAGGATTCACCCCTCCACTTT. Its protein is CASSLVEDSPLHF.

The chain combines TRBV6-5 with TRBJ1-2, with D possibly TRBD1 on 5 matching bases. Germline V gives CDR1 MNHEY, CDR2 SVGAGI. Trimming took 8 bases from V and 6 from J, leaving 16 bases between them. CDR3 length equals 13 residues. The CDR3 sequence: CASADRADNGYTF. The CDR3 region has the DNA TGTGCCAGCGCTGACAGAGCTGATAATGGCTACACCTTC.

The chain combines TRBV5-1 with TRBJ2-7, with D perhaps matching TRBD2 (6 bases). The V gene's germline CDR1 is SGHRS and CDR2 YFSETQ. V shed 4 bases and J shed 0 bases, with 14 bases lying between them. This CDR3 has 15 residues. The CDR3 DNA sequence: TGCGCCAGCAGCCAGGGTATCGGGAGCTCCTACGAGCAGTACTTC. Encoded protein: CASSQGIGSSYEQYF.

This clone was detected only once. The V call is TRBV19, the J call TRBJ1-1; D unresolved. This CDR3 has 15 residues. From germline, CDR1 is LNHDA and CDR2 SQIVND (reference sequence). Trimming took 3 bases from V and 3 from J, leaving 14 bases between them. In DNA form, the CDR3 reads TGTGCCAGTAGTATCCAGCCCCCCGGGTACACTGAAGCTTTCTTT. Its translation is CASSIQPPGYTEAFF.

This clone was found once. The rearrangement joins TRBV27 to TRBJ2-5; D possibly corresponds to TRBD2 (5 bases). Germline-derived CDR1 and CDR2 are MNHEY and SMNVEV (reference sequence). V was trimmed by 7 bases and J by 1 base, leaving 10 bases between them. The CDR3 contains 13 residues. CDR3 sequence: CASNNRGQETQYF. CDR3 coding DNA: TGTGCCAGCAACAACCGGGGCCAAGAGACCCAGTACTTC.

This chain connects TRBV5-1 to TRBJ1-5, with D hard to call. Trimming left V 0 bases short and J 0 bases short, with 10 bases between. CDR1 is SGHRS and CDR2 is YFSETQ in the germline V gene. CDR3 length: 16 amino acids. CDR3: CASSLGGSYSNQPQHF. The CDR3 DNA sequence: TGCGCCAGCAGCTTGGGCGGATCTTATAGCAATCAGCCCCAGCATTTT.

V is TRBV20-1 and J is TRBJ2-2; D is uncertain. The CDR3 sequence is 12 residues long. Germline V gives CDR1 DFQATT, CDR2 SNEGSKA (reference sequence). The V end lost 3 bases, the J end lost 3 bases, and 5 bases lay between the germline ends. The CDR3 spells CSASSDTGELFF. In nucleotides, the CDR3 is TGCAGTGCTAGTTCGGACACCGGGGAGCTGTTTTTT.

The chain is built from TRBV19 and TRBJ2-1; D gene uncertain. Germline V gene data show CDR1 as LNHDA and CDR2 as SQIVND (reference sequence). There are 12 residues in the CDR3. Trimming shortened V by 5 bases and J by 8 bases, and 10 bases separated the two germline ends. CDR3 in DNA: TGTGCCAGTAGTCCCACGTCGGATGAGCAGTTCTTC. Protein sequence: CASSPTSDEQFF.

The chain carries TRBV5-5 and TRBJ1-1; no clear D gene. V was clipped by 3 bases and J by 8 bases, with 14 bases between them. CDR1 and CDR2 from the germline V gene are SGHKS and YYEKEE (reference sequence). The CDR3 loop spans 13 amino acids. The CDR3 sequence is CASSWARASEAFF. CDR3 nucleotide sequence: TGTGCCAGCAGCTGGGCGCGGGCATCCGAAGCTTTCTTT.